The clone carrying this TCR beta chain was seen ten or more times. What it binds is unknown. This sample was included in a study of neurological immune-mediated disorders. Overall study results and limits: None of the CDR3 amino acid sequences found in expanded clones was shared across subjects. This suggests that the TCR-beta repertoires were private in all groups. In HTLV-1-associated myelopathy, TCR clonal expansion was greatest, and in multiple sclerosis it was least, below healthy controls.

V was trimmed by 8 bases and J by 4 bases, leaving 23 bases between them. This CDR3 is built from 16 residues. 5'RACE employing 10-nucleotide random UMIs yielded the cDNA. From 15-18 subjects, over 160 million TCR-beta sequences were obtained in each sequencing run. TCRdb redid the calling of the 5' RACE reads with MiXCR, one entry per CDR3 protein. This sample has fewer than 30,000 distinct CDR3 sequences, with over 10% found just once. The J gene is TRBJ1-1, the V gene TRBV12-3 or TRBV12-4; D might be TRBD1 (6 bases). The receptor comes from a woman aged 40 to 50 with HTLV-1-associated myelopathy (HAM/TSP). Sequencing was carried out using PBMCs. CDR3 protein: CASSFELGARGTEAFF. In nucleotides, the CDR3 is TGTGCCAGCTCGTTCGAACTGGGGGCGCGAGGCACTGAAGCTTTCTTT.